The source of this T cell receptor (beta chain) is a study of brain T cells in children with intractable seizures. Whole-study results and caveats: HCMV serostatus was not known, and viral specificity came from CDR3 similarity only.

TCRdb's copy holds only in-frame clones and misses some; the assay was immunoSEQ multiplex PCR. Of under 150,000 clones in the sample, roughly 92% were seen once. Concerning this clone itself: Its target is not known.

This CDR3 is built from 15 residues. CDR1 and CDR2 (germline): MDHEN, SYDVKM. The V end was cut by 3 bases, the J end by 1 base, with 10 bases between. Only cases whose brain tissue showed the highest T cell transcript signatures were sequenced. Patients received at least one anti-epileptic drug before surgery. The material sequenced was peripheral blood, taken at surgery. This rearrangement joins TRBV28 to TRBJ2-4, with D hard to call. The clonotype was recovered from a boy under two years old with hemimegalencephaly and intractable seizures. CDR3 protein: CASSLFEWAKNIQYF. CDR3 in DNA: TGTGCCAGCAGTTTGTTCGAATGGGCCAAAAACATTCAGTACTTC.